The 28 T cell receptor beta chains below come from one sample, sequenced in a study of T cells after somatic rescue of genetic block. The data were produced by immunoSEQ multiplex PCR, yet TCRdb's version contains in-frame clones alone and is incomplete. The sample lists 85,000 to 100,000 clones; just under 90% were seen once. Sequencing was done on a sample of peripheral blood mononuclear cells (PBMCs). These TCRs come from a woman in her late teens or twenties.

V gene TRBV5-4 combines with J gene TRBJ2-1, with 11 positions matching TRBD2. This CDR3 spans 15 amino acids. The germline gives CDR1 SGHNT, CDR2 YYREEE (reference sequence). The V segment lost 3 bases and the J segment 8 bases; nucleotides outside the gene matches: 7. CDR3 DNA sequence: TGTGCCAGCAGCTCCGGGACTAGCGGAACGTATGAGCAGTTCTTC. Translating it yields CASSSGTSGTYEQFF.

J is TRBJ2-3 and V is TRBV19; 7 nucleotides match TRBD1. After removal of 5 bases from V and 0 bases from J, the junction contained 8 bases not matched to a gene. The germline V gene encodes CDR1 LNHDA and CDR2 SQIVND (reference sequence). This CDR3 comprises 16 residues. As DNA, the CDR3 is TGTGCCAGTAGTCGGTGGGACAGATTTAGCACAGATACGCAGTATTTT. It codes for CASSRWDRFSTDTQYF. Drawing the rest from reference TRBV19 and TRBJ2-3, the complete variable domain is DGGITQSPKYLFRKEGQNVTLSCEQNLNHDAMYWYRQDPGQGLRLIYYSQIVNDFQKGDIAEGYSVSREKKESFPLTVTSAQKNPTAFYLCASSRWDRFSTDTQYFGPGTRLTVL.

DNA of the CDR3: TGTGCCAGCAGTCCCATGGGGGGCTACACCTTC. Protein sequence: CASSPMGGYTF. The genes are TRBV6-1 and TRBJ1-2, with D uncertain. The CDR3 consists of 11 residues. The germline V gene has CDR1 MNHNS and CDR2 SASEGT. Trimming removed 5 bases from V and 8 bases from J, with 9 bases in between.

This clone was recorded a few times. The chain has TRBV6-1 and TRBJ2-3; D uncertain. This CDR3 has 12 residues. The V gene's germline CDR1 is MNHNS and CDR2 SASEGT. V shed 10 bases and J shed 6 bases, with 14 bases lying between them. The CDR3 is CAIAVLGDTQYF. The CDR3 coding sequence is TGTGCCATTGCGGTGTTAGGGGATACGCAGTATTTT.

V gene TRBV7-9 combines with J gene TRBJ2-1; TRBD2 matches 13 bases. With 10 bases clipped from V and 3 bases from J, the junction kept 12 bases outside the gene matches. CDR1 SEHNR and CDR2 FQNEAQ come from the germline V gene (reference sequence). The length of the CDR3 is 17 residues. The CDR3 protein is CAKGPGTSGMSYNEQFF. Written as DNA, the CDR3 is TGTGCCAAGGGTCCCGGGACTAGCGGGATGAGCTACAATGAGCAGTTCTTC.

The chain carries TRBV6-5 and TRBJ2-7; D might be TRBD1 or TRBD2, each matching 5 bases. The CDR3 covers 16 residues. Trimming removed 0 bases at V and 0 bases at J, with 12 bases between. Germline assignment: CDR1 MNHEY and CDR2 SVGAGI. CDR3 sequence (DNA): TGTGCCAGCAGTTACTCTCAGAGCGGACACTCCTACGAGCAGTACTTC. As protein: CASSYSQSGHSYEQYF.

The V gene is TRBV7-3, the J gene TRBJ2-1, with D possibly being TRBD1 (6 bases). The ends were cut back, 5 bases at V and 6 bases at J, with 8 bases in the middle. The germline gives CDR1 SGHTA, CDR2 FQGTGA. This CDR3 comprises 12 residues. The CDR3, as DNA: TGTGCCAGCAGCCCAGGGGTCAATGAGCAGTTCTTC. Translating gives CASSPGVNEQFF.

The J gene is TRBJ1-5, the V gene TRBV19; D is unclear. The CDR3 consists of 13 residues. Per the germline V gene, CDR1 is LNHDA and CDR2 is SQIVND (reference sequence). Trimming removed 8 bases at V and 0 bases at J, with 8 bases between. The CDR3 DNA is TGTGCCAGTTCCTTGGATAGCAATCAGCCCCAGCATTTT. Its protein product is CASSLDSNQPQHF.

The chain combines TRBV19 with TRBJ2-7, with a tentative D call TRBD2 (6 bases). There are 16 residues in the CDR3. Germline CDR1 is LNHDA and CDR2 is SQIVND (reference sequence). Between the trimmed V and J ends, which lost 6 bases and 0 bases, there was a span of 18 bases. CDR3 coding DNA: TGTGCCAGTAGCCGACGGGGGACTTCGAGCTCCTACGAGCAGTACTTC. Translated: CASSRRGTSSSYEQYF.

The rearrangement uses TRBV6-5 and TRBJ1-1, with D maybe TRBD1 (5 bases). This CDR3 is 15 amino acids long. Germline CDR1 and CDR2: MNHEY and SVGAGI. The V end lost 5 bases, the J end lost 3 bases, and 16 bases lay between the germline ends. The CDR3 nucleotides read TGTGCCAGCAGTGCCCACCGGTCGGGGGACACTGAAGCTTTCTTT. This codes for CASSAHRSGDTEAFF.

This chain joins TRBV28 and TRBJ2-7; D is ambiguous. The CDR3 totals 14 residues. Germline V gene data show CDR1 as MDHEN and CDR2 as SYDVKM. Trimming removed 2 bases from V and 2 bases from J, with 10 bases in between. The CDR3 here is CASSLRAPTYEQYF. The DNA of the CDR3 is TGTGCCAGCAGTTTAAGGGCACCAACCTACGAGCAGTACTTC.

J is TRBJ2-3 and V is TRBV19; 9 bases fit TRBD1. Germline loops: CDR1 LNHDA, CDR2 SQIVND (reference sequence). There are 20 residues in the CDR3. J was trimmed by 0 bases and V by 2 bases; bases with no gene match: 15. CDR3 in amino acids: CASSIITHRGLTSSTDTQYF. CDR3 coding DNA: TGTGCCAGTAGTATAATAACACACAGGGGGCTCACCTCGAGCACAGATACGCAGTATTTT.

The chain joins TRBV7-8 to TRBJ1-5; D is perhaps TRBD1 (5 bases). CDR1 and CDR2 (germline): SGHVS, FQNEAQ. V lost 0 bases to trimming and J lost 0 bases, with 12 bases between them. The CDR3 runs 17 residues. Here the CDR3 DNA reads TGTGCCAGCAGCTTAGCGGGGCGGAAATATAGCAATCAGCCCCAGCATTTT. Amino acids: CASSLAGRKYSNQPQHF.

The rearrangement uses TRBV13 and TRBJ2-7; D call uncertain. This CDR3 spans 14 amino acids. Germline V CDR1 and CDR2: PRHDT, FYEKMQ (reference sequence). With 0 bases removed from V and 0 bases from J, the gap between germline ends came to 6 bases. The chain's CDR3 is CASSLGLSSYEQYF. DNA of the CDR3: TGTGCCAGCAGCTTAGGACTTTCCTCCTACGAGCAGTACTTC.

This sequence joins TRBV27 and TRBJ1-1; D is ambiguous. Trimming left V 7 bases short and J 1 base short, with 7 bases between. The CDR3 contains 12 residues. CDR1 is MNHEY, CDR2 SMNVEV, per germline (reference sequence). In nucleotides, the CDR3 is TGTGCCAGCAAGGACGGGAACACTGAAGCTTTCTTT. Translating it yields CASKDGNTEAFF.

This chain joins TRBV2 and TRBJ2-7, with 9 bases matching TRBD2. The CDR3 has 13 amino acids. Losses at the gene ends were 8 bases for V and 6 bases for J; bases not matched to a gene: 8. Germline V gene lookup returns CDR1 SNHLY and CDR2 FYNNEI. CDR3 sequence (DNA): TGTGCCAGCTGGGCTAGCGGGATAGGCGAGCAGTACTTC. This codes for CASWASGIGEQYF.

J is TRBJ2-1 and V is TRBV9; 11 nucleotides match TRBD2. This CDR3 is 15 amino acids long. The J segment lost 5 bases and the V segment lost 2 bases, leaving 3 bases of the junction unmatched. Germline-derived CDR1 and CDR2 are SGDLS and YYNGEE. The CDR3 is CASSVTSGINNEQFF. The CDR3 coding sequence is TGTGCCAGCAGCGTGACTAGCGGGATAAACAATGAGCAGTTCTTC.

The DNA of the CDR3 is TGTGCCAGCAGTGTGTTGAGACAGGGCAATCAGCCCCAGCATTTT. Its protein product is CASSVLRQGNQPQHF. The chain links TRBV6-1 to TRBJ1-5; possibly TRBD1 for D (6 bases). The V gene's germline CDR1 is MNHNS and CDR2 SASEGT. V was shortened by 4 bases and J by 2 bases, with 12 bases between the two germline ends. This CDR3 has 15 residues.

V is TRBV6-6 and J is TRBJ1-5; 7 bases agree with TRBD1. J lost 11 bases, V lost 2 bases, and 9 bases had no gene match. Germline V CDR1 and CDR2: MNHNY, SVGAGI (reference sequence). The CDR3 is 14 residues long. The CDR3 here is CASSYTGAPQSQHF. CDR3 nucleotides: TGTGCCAGCAGTTACACAGGGGCTCCCCAGTCCCAGCATTTT.

This clone was counted only a few times. The identical CDR3 is also encoded by other nucleotide sequences in the sample. V is TRBV9 and J is TRBJ1-1; the D is unclear. The CDR3 consists of 14 residues. In germline, CDR1 is SGDLS, CDR2 YYNGEE. Trimming removed 4 bases from V and 1 base from J, with 11 bases in between. In DNA, the CDR3 is TGTGCCAGCAGCCCCGGAGGTAGGAACACTGAAGCTTTCTTT. Translated, it gives CASSPGGRNTEAFF. Filled out from reference TRBV9 and TRBJ1-1, the complete variable domain reads DSGVTQTPKHLITATGQRVTLRCSPRSGDLSVYWYQQSLDQGLQFLIQYYNGEERAKGNILERFSAQQFPDLHSELNLSSLELGDSALYFCASSPGGRNTEAFFGQGTRLTVV.

J is TRBJ1-2 and V is TRBV6-4; 7 nucleotides align to TRBD1. The CDR3 loop spans 13 amino acids. Germline assignment: CDR1 MRHNA and CDR2 SNTAGT. Unmatched junction bases numbered 3, after V lost 2 bases and J lost 6 bases. CDR3 sequence (DNA): TGTGCCAGCAGTGACCCCGACAGGGATGGCTACACCTTC. This translates into CASSDPDRDGYTF.

The chain couples TRBV6-5 to TRBJ1-3; TRBD1 might be the D (6 bases). Germline V CDR1 and CDR2: MNHEY, SVGAGI. Trimming pared 11 bases from V and 5 bases from J, leaving 13 bases between. The CDR3 is 12 residues long. The CDR3 loop reads CAAGGARNTIYF. The CDR3 nucleotides are TGTGCCGCTGGGGGGGCCAGAAACACCATATATTTT.

The chain couples TRBV11-2 to TRBJ1-1; D gene ambiguous. In germline, CDR1 is SGHAT, CDR2 FQNNGV. CDR3 length: 13 amino acids. Trimming stripped 5 bases from V and 4 bases from J, with 11 bases between. The DNA of the CDR3 is TGTGCCAGCAGCACCGAGCGGGTCACTGAAGCTTTCTTT. Amino acid sequence: CASSTERVTEAFF.

The chain couples TRBV6-5 to TRBJ2-7, with D perhaps assigned TRBD1 or TRBD2 (5 bases each). Germline V gene sequence: CDR1 MNHEY, CDR2 SVGAGI. Trimming shortened V by 2 bases and J by 7 bases, and 12 bases separated the two germline ends. The CDR3 has 13 amino acids. The CDR3: CASSYMGRGEQYF. Here the CDR3 DNA reads TGTGCCAGCAGTTACATGGGACGAGGGGAGCAGTACTTC.

The V call is TRBV30, the J call TRBJ1-5; D is unresolved. V was cut by 2 bases and J by 7 bases, with 9 bases left in between. Per germline, CDR1 GTSNPN and CDR2 SVGIG (reference sequence). The CDR3 has 12 residues. CDR3 residues: CAWSSGGQPQHF. In DNA, the CDR3 is TGTGCCTGGAGTAGTGGAGGCCAGCCCCAGCATTTT.

The CDR3 nucleotides read TGTGCCAGCAGCTTGCAGCCGAACACCGGGGAGCTGTTTTTT. Its protein product is CASSLQPNTGELFF. J is TRBJ2-2 and V is TRBV11-2; D remains ambiguous. The CDR3 runs 14 residues. Germline CDR1 reads SGHAT; CDR2 reads FQNNGV. The ends were cut back, 3 bases at V and 0 bases at J, with 5 bases in the middle.

CDR3 residues: CASKGQNNEKLFF. CDR3 DNA: TGTGCCAGTAAGGGACAGAATAATGAAAAACTGTTTTTT. V gene TRBV6-1 combines with J gene TRBJ1-4; TRBD1 aligns across 7 bases. This CDR3 contains 13 residues. V shed 9 bases, J shed 4 bases, and the junction held 5 bases outside the gene matches. Germline V gives CDR1 MNHNS, CDR2 SASEGT.

This clone was seen only once. The chain joins TRBV6-5 to TRBJ2-1, with TRBD2 matching over 8 bases. The CDR3 is 13 residues long. Unmatched junction bases numbered 6, after V lost 6 bases and J lost 8 bases. The germline V gene encodes CDR1 MNHEY and CDR2 SVGAGI. CDR3 bases: TGTGCCAGCAGAAAACTAGCGGTTTATGAGCAGTTCTTC. It codes for CASRKLAVYEQFF.